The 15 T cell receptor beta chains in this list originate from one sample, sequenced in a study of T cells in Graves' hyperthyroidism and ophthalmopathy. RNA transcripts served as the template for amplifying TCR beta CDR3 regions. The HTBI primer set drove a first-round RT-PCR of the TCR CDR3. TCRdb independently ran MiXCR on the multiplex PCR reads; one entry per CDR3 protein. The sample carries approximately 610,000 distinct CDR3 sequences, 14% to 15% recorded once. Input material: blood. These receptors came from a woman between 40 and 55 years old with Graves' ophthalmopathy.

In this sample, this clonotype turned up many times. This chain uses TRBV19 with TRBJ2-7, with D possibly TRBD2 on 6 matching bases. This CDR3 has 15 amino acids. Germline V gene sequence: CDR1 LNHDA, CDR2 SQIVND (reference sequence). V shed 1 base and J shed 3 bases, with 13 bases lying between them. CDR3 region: CASSIGGQGGYEQYF. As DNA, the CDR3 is TGTGCCAGTAGTATAGGCGGTCAGGGAGGCTACGAGCAGTACTTC.

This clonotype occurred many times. The CDR3: CASGAGANTGELFF. The CDR3 nucleotides read TGTGCCAGCGGTGCGGGTGCGAACACCGGGGAGCTGTTTTTT. This chain uses TRBV6-1 with TRBJ2-2; D perhaps matches TRBD2 (5 bases). Germline values: CDR1 MNHNS, CDR2 SASEGT. With 8 bases removed from V and 0 bases from J, the gap between germline ends came to 10 bases. The CDR3 totals 14 residues.

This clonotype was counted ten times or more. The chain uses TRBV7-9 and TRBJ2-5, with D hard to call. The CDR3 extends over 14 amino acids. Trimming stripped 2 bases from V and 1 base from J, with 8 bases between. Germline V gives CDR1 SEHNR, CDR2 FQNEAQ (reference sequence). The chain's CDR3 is CASSLSQAQETQYF. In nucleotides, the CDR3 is TGTGCCAGCAGCTTATCCCAGGCCCAAGAGACCCAGTACTTC.

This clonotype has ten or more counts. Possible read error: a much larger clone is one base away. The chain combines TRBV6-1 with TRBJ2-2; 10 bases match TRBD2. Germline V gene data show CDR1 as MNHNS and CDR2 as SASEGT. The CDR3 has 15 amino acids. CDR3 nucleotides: TGTGTCAGCAGGCTAGCGGGAGTGGATACCGGGGAGCTGTTTTTT. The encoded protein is CVSRLAGVDTGELFF.

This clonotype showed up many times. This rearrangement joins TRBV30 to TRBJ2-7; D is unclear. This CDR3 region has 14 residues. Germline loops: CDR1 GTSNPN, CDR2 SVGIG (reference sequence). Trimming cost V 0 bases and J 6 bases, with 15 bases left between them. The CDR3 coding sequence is TGTGCCTGGAGTGTACTCCCACTCGGTGCCGAGCAGTACTTC. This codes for CAWSVLPLGAEQYF.

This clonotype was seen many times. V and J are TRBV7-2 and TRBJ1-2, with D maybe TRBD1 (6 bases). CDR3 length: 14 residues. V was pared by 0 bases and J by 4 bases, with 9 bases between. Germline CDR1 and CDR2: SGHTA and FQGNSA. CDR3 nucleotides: TGTGCCAGCAGCTTAGCAGCAGGGGCCTATGGCTACACCTTC. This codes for CASSLAAGAYGYTF.

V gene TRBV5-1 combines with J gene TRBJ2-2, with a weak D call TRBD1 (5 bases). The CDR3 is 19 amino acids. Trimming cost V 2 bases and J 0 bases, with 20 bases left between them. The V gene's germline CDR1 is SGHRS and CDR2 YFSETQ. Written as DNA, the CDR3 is TGCGCCAGCAGCTTCTTAGGACAAAGTGACCTCGCGAACACCGGGGAGCTGTTTTTT. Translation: CASSFLGQSDLANTGELFF.

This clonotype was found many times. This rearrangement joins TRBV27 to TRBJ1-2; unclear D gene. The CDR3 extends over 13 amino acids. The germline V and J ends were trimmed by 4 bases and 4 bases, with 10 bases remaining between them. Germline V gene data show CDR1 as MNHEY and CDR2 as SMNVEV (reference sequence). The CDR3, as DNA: TGTGCCAGCAGTTCCCACGGAACCTATGGCTACACCTTC. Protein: CASSSHGTYGYTF.

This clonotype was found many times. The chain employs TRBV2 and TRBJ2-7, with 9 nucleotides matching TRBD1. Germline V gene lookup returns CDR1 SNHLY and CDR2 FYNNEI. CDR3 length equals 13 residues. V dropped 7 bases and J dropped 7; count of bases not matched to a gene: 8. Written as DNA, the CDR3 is TGTGCCAGCACCGGACAGGGGATGGGGGAGCAGTACTTC. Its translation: CASTGQGMGEQYF.

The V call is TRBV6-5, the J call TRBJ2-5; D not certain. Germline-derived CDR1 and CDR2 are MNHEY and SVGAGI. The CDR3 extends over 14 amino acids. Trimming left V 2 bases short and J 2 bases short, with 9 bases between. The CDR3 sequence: CASSYLVGQETQYF. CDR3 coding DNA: TGTGCCAGCAGTTACCTTGTGGGGCAAGAGACCCAGTACTTC.

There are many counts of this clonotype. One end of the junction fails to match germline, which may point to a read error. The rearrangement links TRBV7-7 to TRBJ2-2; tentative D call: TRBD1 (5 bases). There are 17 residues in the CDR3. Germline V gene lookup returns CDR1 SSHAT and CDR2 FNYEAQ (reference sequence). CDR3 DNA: TGTGCTAGCAGCCCCCGCCTAGGGGCTATCGAGACCGGGGAGCTGTTTTTT. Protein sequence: CASSPRLGAIETGELFF.

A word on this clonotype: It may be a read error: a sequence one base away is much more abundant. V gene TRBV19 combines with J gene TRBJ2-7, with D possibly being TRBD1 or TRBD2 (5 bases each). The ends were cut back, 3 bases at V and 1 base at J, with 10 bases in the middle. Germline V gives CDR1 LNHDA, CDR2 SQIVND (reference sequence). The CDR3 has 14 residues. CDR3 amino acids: CASSIGTSSYEQYF. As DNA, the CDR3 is TGTGCCAGTAGTATCGGGACGTCATCCTACGAGCAGTACTTC.

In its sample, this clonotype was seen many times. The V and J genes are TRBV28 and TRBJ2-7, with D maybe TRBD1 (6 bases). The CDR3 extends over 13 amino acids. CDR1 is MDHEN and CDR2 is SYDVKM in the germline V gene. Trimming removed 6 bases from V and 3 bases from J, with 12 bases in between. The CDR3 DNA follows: TGTGCCAGCAGCCTACAGGGATTCTACGAGCAGTACTTC. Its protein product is CASSLQGFYEQYF. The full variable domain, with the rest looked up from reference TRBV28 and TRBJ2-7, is DVKVTQSSRYLVKRTGEKVFLECVQDMDHENMFWYRQDPGLGLRLIYFSYDVKMKEKGDIPEGYSVSREKKERFSLILESASTNQTSMYLCASSLQGFYEQYFGPGTRLTVT.

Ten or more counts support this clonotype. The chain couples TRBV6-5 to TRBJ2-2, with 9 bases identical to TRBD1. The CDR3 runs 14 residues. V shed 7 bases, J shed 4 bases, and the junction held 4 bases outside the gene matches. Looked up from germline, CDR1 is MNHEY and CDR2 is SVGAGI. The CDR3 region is CASKMTGGTGELFF. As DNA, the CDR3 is TGTGCCAGCAAGATGACAGGGGGCACCGGGGAGCTGTTTTTT.

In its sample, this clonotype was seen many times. CDR3 amino acids: CASSRQGAAEAFF. The CDR3 nucleotides read TGTGCCAGCAGTCGACAGGGGGCCGCTGAAGCTTTCTTT. J is TRBJ1-1 and V is TRBV12-3 or TRBV12-4, with 10 bases that match TRBD1. The CDR3 totals 13 residues. V shed 5 bases, J shed 6 bases, and the junction held 3 bases outside the gene matches.